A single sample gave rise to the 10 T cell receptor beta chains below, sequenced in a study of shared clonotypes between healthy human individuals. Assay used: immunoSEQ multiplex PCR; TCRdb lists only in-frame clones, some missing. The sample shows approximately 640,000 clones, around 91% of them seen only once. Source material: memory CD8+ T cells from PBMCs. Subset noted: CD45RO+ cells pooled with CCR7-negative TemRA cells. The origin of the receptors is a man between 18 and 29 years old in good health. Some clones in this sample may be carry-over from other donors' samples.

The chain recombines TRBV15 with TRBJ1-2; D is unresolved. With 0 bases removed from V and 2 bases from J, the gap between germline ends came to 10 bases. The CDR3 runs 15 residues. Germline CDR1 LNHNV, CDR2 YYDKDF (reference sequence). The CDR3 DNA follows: TGTGCCACCAGCAGAGAGCGATCGCAGAACTATGGCTACACCTTC. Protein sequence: CATSRERSQNYGYTF.

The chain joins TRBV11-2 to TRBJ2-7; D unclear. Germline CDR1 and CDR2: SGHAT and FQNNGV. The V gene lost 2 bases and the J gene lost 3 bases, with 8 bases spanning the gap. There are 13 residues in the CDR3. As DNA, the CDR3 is TGTGCCAGCAGCTTACGAGCGAACTACGAGCAGTACTTC. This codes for CASSLRANYEQYF.

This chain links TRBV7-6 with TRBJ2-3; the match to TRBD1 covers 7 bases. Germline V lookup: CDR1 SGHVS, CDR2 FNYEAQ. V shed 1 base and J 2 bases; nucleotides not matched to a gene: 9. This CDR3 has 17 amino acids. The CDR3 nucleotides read TGTGCCAGCAGCTTAGGAAGAGGGACAGCCCTCACAGATACGCAGTATTTT. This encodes CASSLGRGTALTDTQYF.

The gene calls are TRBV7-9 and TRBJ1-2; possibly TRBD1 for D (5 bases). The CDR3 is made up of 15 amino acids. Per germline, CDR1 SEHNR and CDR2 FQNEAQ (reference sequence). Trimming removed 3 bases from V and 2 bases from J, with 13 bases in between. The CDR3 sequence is CASSFPPGPNYGYTF. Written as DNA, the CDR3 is TGTGCCAGCAGCTTCCCCCCGGGACCCAACTATGGCTACACCTTC.

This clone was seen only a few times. CDR3 nucleotide sequence: TGCAGCGTCCTCCTTTACGAGCAGTACTTC. Protein: CSVLLYEQYF. The rearrangement joins TRBV29-1 to TRBJ2-7; the D is unclear. The CDR3 spans 10 residues. Trimming shortened V by 6 bases and J by 4 bases, and 7 bases separated the two germline ends. In germline, CDR1 is SQVTM, CDR2 ANQGSEA.

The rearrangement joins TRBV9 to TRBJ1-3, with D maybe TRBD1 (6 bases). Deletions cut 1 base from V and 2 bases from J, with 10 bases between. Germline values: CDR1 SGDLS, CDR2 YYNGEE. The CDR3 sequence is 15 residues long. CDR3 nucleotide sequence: TGTGCCAGCAGCGTATCCACAGGGACTGGAAACACCATATATTTT. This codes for CASSVSTGTGNTIYF.

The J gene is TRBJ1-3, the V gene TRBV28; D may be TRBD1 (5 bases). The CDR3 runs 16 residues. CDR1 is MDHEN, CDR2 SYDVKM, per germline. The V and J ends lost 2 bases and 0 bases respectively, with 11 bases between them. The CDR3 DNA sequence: TGTGCCAGCAGTTTAGGGACTTTCTACTCTGGAAACACCATATATTTT. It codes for CASSLGTFYSGNTIYF.

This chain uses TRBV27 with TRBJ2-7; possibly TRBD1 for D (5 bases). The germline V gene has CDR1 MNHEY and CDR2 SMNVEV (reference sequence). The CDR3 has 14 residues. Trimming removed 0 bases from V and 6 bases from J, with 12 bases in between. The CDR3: CASSLSRQFGEQYF. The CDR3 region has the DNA TGTGCCAGCAGTTTATCTAGACAGTTCGGCGAGCAGTACTTC.

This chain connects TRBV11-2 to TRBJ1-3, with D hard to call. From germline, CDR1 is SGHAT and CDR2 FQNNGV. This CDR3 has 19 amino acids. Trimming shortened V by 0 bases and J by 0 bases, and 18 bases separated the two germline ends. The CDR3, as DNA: TGTGCCAGCAGCTTAGATCCCCGCCCTGGGCCTTCCTCTGGAAACACCATATATTTT. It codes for CASSLDPRPGPSSGNTIYF.

The CDR3 nucleotides are TGTGCCAGCAGCTGGCCCGAGCAGTTCTTC. Translation: CASSWPEQFF. The chain uses TRBV7-9 and TRBJ2-1; D is unclear. This CDR3 region has 10 residues. The V end lost 4 bases, the J end lost 10 bases, and 5 bases lay between the germline ends. The V gene's germline CDR1 is SEHNR and CDR2 FQNEAQ (reference sequence).